Each of the 16 T cell receptor beta chains below was sequenced from the same sample in a study of control samples from healthy donors and cancer patients. The assay was immunoSEQ multiplex PCR, and TCRdb's table has in-frame clones only and misses some. This table has about 150,000 clones, 88% appearing once. The sample consisted of blood. Receptors were obtained from a man aged 18-30 years in good health.

This chain links TRBV14 with TRBJ2-5; 12 bases are shared with TRBD2. The CDR3 sequence is 16 residues long. Trimming removed 4 bases from V and 5 bases from J; junction bases left unmatched: 8. Germline loops: CDR1 SGHDN, CDR2 FVKESK. The CDR3 region has the DNA TGTGCCAGCAGCCCCGGTCGGACTAGCGGGATGGAGACCCAGTACTTC. Translated: CASSPGRTSGMETQYF. Together with reference TRBV14 and TRBJ2-5, the CDR3 gives the full variable domain: EAGVTQFPSHSVIEKGQTVTLRCDPISGHDNLYWYRRVMGKEIKFLLHFVKESKQDESGMPNNRFLAERTGGTYSTLKVQPAELEDSGVYFCASSPGRTSGMETQYFGPGTRLLVL.

This rearrangement joins TRBV7-3 to TRBJ2-7; TRBD1 might be the D (5 bases). The CDR3 runs to 13 residues. CDR1 is SGHTA, CDR2 FQGTGA, per germline. V shed 1 base and J shed 5 bases, with 9 bases lying between them. CDR3 loop: CASSLNAGNEQYF. DNA for the CDR3: TGTGCCAGCAGCTTAAATGCAGGGAACGAGCAGTACTTC.

The V and J genes are TRBV6-2 or TRBV6-3 and TRBJ2-5; 7 bases are shared with TRBD2. CDR3 size: 13 residues. Germline CDR1 MNHEY, CDR2 SVGEGT. Trimming removed 6 bases from V and 4 bases from J; junction bases left unmatched: 5. This CDR3 is CASSGRGRETQYF. CDR3 bases: TGTGCCAGCAGCGGGCGGGGGAGAGAGACCCAGTACTTC.

This clone was seen repeatedly, ten times or more. The J gene is TRBJ2-2, the V gene TRBV19, with D perhaps assigned TRBD1 or TRBD2 (5 bases each). The V end was cut by 10 bases, the J end by 5 bases, with 14 bases between. This CDR3 has 13 residues. Looked up from germline, CDR1 is LNHDA and CDR2 is SQIVND (reference sequence). CDR3 sequence: CATGDLLTGELFF. CDR3 sequence (DNA): TGTGCCACCGGGGACCTCCTTACCGGGGAGCTGTTTTTT. Complete variable domain (other parts from reference TRBV19 and TRBJ2-2): DGGITQSPKYLFRKEGQNVTLSCEQNLNHDAMYWYRQDPGQGLRLIYYSQIVNDFQKGDIAEGYSVSREKKESFPLTVTSAQKNPTAFYLCATGDLLTGELFFGEGSRLTVL.

This clone was seen more than once but under ten times. The chain links TRBV3-1 (or the pseudogene TRBV3-2) to TRBJ1-3, with D uncertain. The CDR3 has 14 residues. Trimming took off 7 bases at V and 3 bases at J, with 13 bases between the two ends. CDR1 and CDR2 (germline): LGHDT, YNNKEL (reference sequence). Written as DNA, the CDR3 is TGTGCCAGCAATATAGCGGGCGATGGAAACACCATATATTTT. Its translation: CASNIAGDGNTIYF.

The chain carries TRBV6-2 or TRBV6-3 and TRBJ2-5, with 8 bases aligning to TRBD1. This CDR3 has 15 amino acids. In germline, CDR1 is MNHEY, CDR2 SVGEGT. V lost 0 bases, J lost 4 bases, and 4 bases stayed unmatched. CDR3 sequence reads: CASSYSTGVGETQYF. DNA of the CDR3: TGTGCCAGCAGTTACTCGACAGGGGTGGGAGAGACCCAGTACTTC.

The chain is built from TRBV7-8 and TRBJ2-2; D is ambiguous. V lost 5 bases and J 5 bases, leaving 6 bases between the germline ends. This CDR3 region has 12 residues. Germline V gives CDR1 SGHVS, CDR2 FQNEAQ. The CDR3 DNA reads TGTGCCAGCAGCCCAATAACCGGGGAGCTGTTTTTT. It yields the protein CASSPITGELFF.

V is TRBV4-2 and J is TRBJ2-5, with 7 bases that match TRBD1. The CDR3 has 15 residues. V was pared by 0 bases and J by 3 bases, with 4 bases of the junction left unmatched. In germline, CDR1 is LGHNA, CDR2 YNFKEQ. The CDR3 coding sequence is TGTGCCAGCAGCCAAGAATGGGACAGCGAAGAGACCCAGTACTTC. The encoded protein is CASSQEWDSEETQYF.

The chain recombines TRBV6-5 with TRBJ1-1, with 8 positions matching TRBD1. Germline CDR1 MNHEY, CDR2 SVGAGI. CDR3 length equals 13 residues. Trimming cost V 6 bases and J 6 bases; bases outside gene matches: 6. This CDR3 reads CASRTDRASEAFF. For the CDR3, the DNA is TGTGCCAGCAGAACGGACAGGGCCTCTGAAGCTTTCTTT.

The V gene is TRBV19, the J gene TRBJ1-6, with 8 bases that match TRBD1. Trimming removed 7 bases from V and 6 bases from J; junction bases left unmatched: 5. In germline, CDR1 is LNHDA, CDR2 SQIVND (reference sequence). The length of the CDR3 is 14 residues. CDR3 nucleotides: TGTGCCAGTACCCAGGACAGGGTTAATTCACCCCTCCACTTT. This gives the protein CASTQDRVNSPLHF.

This chain links TRBV2 with TRBJ2-7; the match to TRBD1 covers 7 bases. The CDR3 runs to 14 residues. Germline CDR1 reads SNHLY; CDR2 reads FYNNEI. The ends lost 8 bases at V and 2 bases at J; junction bases unmatched: 9. The CDR3 coding sequence is TGTGCCAGCTATCCGGACAGGTGGGCCTACGAGCAGTACTTC. It specifies CASYPDRWAYEQYF. Variable domain in full (rest from reference TRBV2 and TRBJ2-7): EPEVTQTPSHQVTQMGQEVILRCVPISNHLYFYWYRQILGQKVEFLVSFYNNEISEKSEIFDDQFSVERPDGSNFTLKIRSTKLEDSAMYFCASYPDRWAYEQYFGPGTRLTVT.

This clone was recorded a few times. This chain connects TRBV7-6 to TRBJ1-2, with D possibly being TRBD1 (5 bases). The CDR3 spans 17 residues. Trimming left V 3 bases short and J 6 bases short, with 23 bases between. Per the germline V gene, CDR1 is SGHVS and CDR2 is FNYEAQ. As DNA, the CDR3 is TGTGCCAGCAGCTTCGGTAATAGGGGCCCCGGCGTGGATGGCTACACCTTC. Amino acids: CASSFGNRGPGVDGYTF.

The CDR3 DNA follows: TGTGCCAGCCAGCTCGACGACCGCTACACCTTC. Protein product: CASQLDDRYTF. The chain joins TRBV28 to TRBJ1-2; D unresolved. The CDR3 is 11 amino acids. The ends were cut back, 8 bases at V and 9 bases at J, with 13 bases in the middle. Germline V gene sequence: CDR1 MDHEN, CDR2 SYDVKM.

The chain carries TRBV4-3 and TRBJ1-2, with 9 nucleotides matching TRBD1. V was clipped by 0 bases and J by 12 bases; unmatched bases: 5. The germline V gene has CDR1 LGHNA and CDR2 YSLEER. The CDR3 runs to 13 residues. The CDR3 region is CASSQDLTGGHTF. CDR3 DNA: TGCGCCAGCAGCCAAGATTTGACAGGGGGACACACCTTC.

V and J are TRBV19 and TRBJ1-3; unclear D gene. The CDR3 spans 17 residues. Trimming pared 5 bases from V and 0 bases from J, leaving 17 bases between. Germline V gives CDR1 LNHDA, CDR2 SQIVND (reference sequence). The DNA of the CDR3 is TGTGCCAGTAGTCCCGTTCCGGCCGAGAGCTCTGGAAACACCATATATTTT. Translating it yields CASSPVPAESSGNTIYF.

The chain has TRBV5-1 and TRBJ1-2; D uncertain. Trimming took off 0 bases at V and 0 bases at J, with 9 bases between the two ends. This CDR3 is 15 amino acids long. Looked up from germline, CDR1 is SGHRS and CDR2 is YFSETQ. CDR3 nucleotides: TGCGCCAGCAGCTTGGCCGGGGAGGCTAACTATGGCTACACCTTC. Its translation is CASSLAGEANYGYTF.